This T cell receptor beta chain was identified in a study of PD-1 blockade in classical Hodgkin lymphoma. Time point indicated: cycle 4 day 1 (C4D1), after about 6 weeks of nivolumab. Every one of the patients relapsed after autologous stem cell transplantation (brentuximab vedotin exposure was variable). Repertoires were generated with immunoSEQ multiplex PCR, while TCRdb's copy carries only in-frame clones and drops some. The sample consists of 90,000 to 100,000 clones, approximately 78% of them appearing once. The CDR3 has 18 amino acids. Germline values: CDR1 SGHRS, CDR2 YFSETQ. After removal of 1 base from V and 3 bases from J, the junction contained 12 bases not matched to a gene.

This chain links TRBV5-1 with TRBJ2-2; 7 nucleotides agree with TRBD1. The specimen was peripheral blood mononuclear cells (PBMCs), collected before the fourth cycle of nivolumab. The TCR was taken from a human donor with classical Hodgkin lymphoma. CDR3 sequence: CASSLNKLRQGDTGELFF. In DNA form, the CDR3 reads TGCGCCAGCAGCTTGAACAAACTAAGACAGGGCGACACCGGGGAGCTGTTTTTT.